A single sample gave rise to the 14 T cell receptor beta chains below, sequenced in a study of early T cells in non-severe SARS-CoV-2 infection. TCRdb reprocessed the 5' RACE reads with MiXCR, giving one entry per CDR3 protein. The sample has about 110,000 distinct CDR3 sequences; around 10% are singletons. What was sequenced was whole blood. Receptor source: an adult who was a healthcare worker with PCR-confirmed SARS-CoV-2 infection or an uninfected control (not recorded which).

Concerning this clonotype itself: Possible read error: a much larger clone is one base away. Given the absence of the conserved phenylalanine or tryptophan at the CDR3 end, a read error is likely. The gene calls are TRBV29-1 and TRBJ1-1; a possible D gene is TRBD1 (5 bases). Germline lookup yields CDR1 SQVTM and CDR2 ANQGSEA. Trimming pared 5 bases from V and 4 bases from J, leaving 8 bases between. The CDR3 totals 11 residues. CDR3 DNA: TGCAGCGTTAGAAGGGGCACTGAAGCTTTCCTT. This sequence encodes CSVRRGTEAFL.

This clonotype was detected only a few times. V and J are TRBV24-1 and TRBJ1-2; no definite D call. Germline loops: CDR1 KGHDR, CDR2 SFDVKD. The CDR3 has 13 residues. The germline V and J ends were trimmed by 1 base and 8 bases, with 10 bases remaining between them. The CDR3 here is CATSDLRQGGYTF. The CDR3 nucleotides read TGTGCCACCAGTGATTTAAGACAAGGAGGCTACACCTTC.

The gene calls are TRBV18 and TRBJ2-1, with D unclear. This CDR3 contains 14 residues. Trimming pared 2 bases from V and 0 bases from J, leaving 5 bases between. Germline CDR1 KGHSH, CDR2 LQKENI. The CDR3 sequence: CASSPANSYNEQFF. CDR3 nucleotide sequence: TGTGCCAGCTCACCAGCTAACTCCTACAATGAGCAGTTCTTC. The full variable domain, its missing parts supplied by reference TRBV18 and TRBJ2-1, is NAGVMQNPRHLVRRRGQEARLRCSPMKGHSHVYWYRQLPEEGLKFMVYLQKENIIDESGMPKERFSAEFPKEGPSILRIQQVVRGDSAAYFCASSPANSYNEQFFGPGTRLTVL.

The rearrangement joins TRBV3-1 to TRBJ2-1; unclear D gene. Trimming stripped 4 bases from V and 1 base from J, with 11 bases between. There are 15 residues in the CDR3. The germline CDR1 and CDR2 sequences are LGHDT and YNNKEL (reference sequence). The CDR3 DNA sequence: TGTGCCAGCAGCCCCCGTGATTTGTCCTACAATGAGCAGTTCTTC. Translation: CASSPRDLSYNEQFF.

This clonotype was detected a few times. The chain employs TRBV29-1 and TRBJ2-3; 10 bases fit TRBD2. The germline V gene encodes CDR1 SQVTM and CDR2 ANQGSEA. V shed 7 bases and J 0 bases; nucleotides not matched to a gene: 4. The CDR3 consists of 14 residues. CDR3 nucleotide sequence: TGCAGCGCCGGACTAGCGGTTAGCACAGATACGCAGTATTTT. As protein: CSAGLAVSTDTQYF.

The sample holds many counts of this clonotype. The rearrangement uses TRBV12-3 or TRBV12-4 and TRBJ1-1; TRBD1 is a possible D gene (5 bases). V was clipped by 3 bases and J by 0 bases, with 14 bases between them. This CDR3 spans 16 amino acids. CDR3 DNA: TGTGCCAGCAGTTTGTCAGGGATCGGCGTGAACACTGAAGCTTTCTTT. Its protein product is CASSLSGIGVNTEAFF.

This clonotype has only a few counts. The chain couples TRBV7-2 to TRBJ1-6, with D unresolved. V lost 3 bases to trimming and J lost 9 bases, with 18 bases between them. Looked up from germline, CDR1 is SGHTA and CDR2 is FQGNSA. The CDR3 runs 16 residues. CDR3 DNA sequence: TGTGCCAGCAGCTTGCGACCAGGCGGGTTTAGTTCACCCCTCCACTTT. It codes for CASSLRPGGFSSPLHF.

This sequence joins TRBV7-8 and TRBJ2-7; perhaps TRBD2 as D (6 bases). Trimming removed 4 bases at V and 7 bases at J, with 17 bases between. The V gene's germline CDR1 is SGHVS and CDR2 FQNEAQ. This CDR3 comprises 14 residues. CDR3 amino acids: CASSSRDPGWEQYF. CDR3 bases: TGTGCCAGCAGCTCGCGGGACCCTGGGTGGGAGCAGTACTTC.

The chain joins TRBV11-2 to TRBJ2-7; D is perhaps TRBD2 (5 bases). This CDR3 is 14 amino acids long. CDR1 SGHAT and CDR2 FQNNGV come from the germline V gene. V was trimmed by 3 bases and J by 2 bases, leaving 11 bases between them. The DNA of the CDR3 is TGTGCCAGCAGCTTGGGCGGGCTAACCTACGAGCAGTACTTC. This translates into CASSLGGLTYEQYF.

This clonotype was observed a few times. The genes are TRBV18 and TRBJ1-1, with D unresolved. The germline V gene encodes CDR1 KGHSH and CDR2 LQKENI. V was pared by 4 bases and J by 6 bases, with 18 bases between. The CDR3 has 15 residues. The DNA of the CDR3 is TGTGCCAGCTCACAACTGGACTGGCCGGGCGCTGAAGCTTTCTTT. Amino acids: CASSQLDWPGAEAFF.

This clonotype has more than one count but fewer than ten. The gene calls are TRBV7-6 and TRBJ1-4; 8 bases agree with TRBD1. V was pared by 0 bases and J by 8 bases, with 11 bases of the junction left unmatched. CDR3 length: 17 residues. CDR1 is SGHVS and CDR2 is FNYEAQ in the germline V gene. The CDR3 bases are TGTGCCAGCAGCTTAGCCCCGAGGACAGGGTTGGGCGAAAAACTGTTTTTT. This codes for CASSLAPRTGLGEKLFF.

This clonotype was seen ten or more times. V and J are TRBV7-2 and TRBJ2-1; 8 bases line up with TRBD1. The ends lost 0 bases at V and 3 bases at J; junction bases unmatched: 4. Germline assignment: CDR1 SGHTA and CDR2 FQGNSA. The CDR3 has 16 residues. In DNA, the CDR3 is TGTGCCAGCAGCTTAGCAGGTGGACAGGGCTACAATGAGCAGTTCTTC. Amino acids: CASSLAGGQGYNEQFF.

This clonotype was seen a handful of times. The chain combines TRBV12-5 with TRBJ1-1; the D gene is possibly TRBD1 (5 bases). Looked up from germline, CDR1 is LGHNT and CDR2 is FRNRAP. The CDR3 covers 11 residues. V gave up 8 bases and J gave up 4 bases, with 8 bases separating them. The CDR3 sequence: CASHRSTEAFF. CDR3 coding DNA: TGTGCTAGTCACAGGTCCACTGAAGCTTTCTTT.

This clonotype was picked up a small number of times. J is TRBJ1-2 and V is TRBV28; D unclear. Trimming pared 5 bases from V and 3 bases from J, leaving 10 bases between. This CDR3 comprises 13 residues. Germline CDR1 reads MDHEN; CDR2 reads SYDVKM. CDR3 DNA: TGTGCCAGCAGTCGGACCCCATACTATGGCTACACCTTC. This translates into CASSRTPYYGYTF.